This is a list of T cell receptor beta chains from one sample in a study of PD-1 blockade in classical Hodgkin lymphoma. Profiling relied on immunoSEQ multiplex PCR, and the TCRdb table lists in-frame clones only, not all of them. Of 10,000 or so clones in the sample, 76% are singletons; the top ten hold under 30%. This specimen was peripheral blood mononuclear cells (PBMCs), taken at baseline. The receptors here all came from a human donor with classical Hodgkin lymphoma. Each CDR3 is given with its conserved first and last residue. A D gene is named only where the DNA matches it firmly. Rows may omit the clone size; those that give it use once, few, many or a size class.

V	length	J	D	size	CDR3	DNA
TRBV10-3	15	TRBJ2-7	.	.	CAISESGGVAYEQYF	TGTGCCATCAGTGAGTCGGGGGGAGTAGCCTACGAGCAGTACTTC
TRBV7-9	15	TRBJ2-1	TRBD2	.	CASSLTSGYYNEQFF	TGTGCCAGCAGCTTAACTAGCGGGTACTACAATGAGCAGTTCTTC
TRBV7-2	13	TRBJ2-7	TRBD1	.	CASSFKTGFEQYF	TGTGCCAGCAGCTTTAAGACAGGGTTCGAGCAGTACTTC
TRBV27	16	TRBJ2-1	.	once	CASSLSGTPFKNEQFF	TGTGCCAGCAGTTTATCCGGCACCCCTTTTAAAAATGAGCAGTTCTTC
TRBV14	13	TRBJ2-3	.	.	CASSLLRGDTQYF	TGTGCCAGCAGCCTCCTGAGGGGAGATACGCAGTATTTT
TRBV19	13	TRBJ2-7	.	.	CASSNGPWREQYF	TGTGCCAGTAGTAACGGCCCCTGGAGAGAGCAGTACTTC
TRBV6-1	14	TRBJ1-4	TRBD1	.	CASRTEGAVEKLFF	TGTGCCAGCAGGACAGAGGGGGCCGTTGAAAAACTGTTTTTT
TRBV25-1	14	TRBJ2-5	.	once	CASSRGGHGETQYF	TGTGCCAGCAGTCGCGGCGGTCATGGGGAGACCCAGTACTTC
TRBV9	17	TRBJ2-1	TRBD2	.	CASSVGRGGGVYNEQFF	TGTGCCAGCAGCGTAGGTCGCGGGGGAGGGGTTTACAATGAGCAGTTCTTC
TRBV15	14	TRBJ2-4	TRBD2	.	CATKREDTKNIQYF	TGTGCCACCAAGCGGGAGGATACCAAAAACATTCAGTACTTC
TRBV9	11	TRBJ2-3	.	.	CASSDQFTQYF	TGTGCCAGCAGCGACCAATTTACGCAGTATTTT
TRBV13	16	TRBJ2-2	.	.	CASSFTPARGAGELFF	TGTGCCAGCAGCTTCACCCCCGCGAGGGGGGCTGGGGAGCTGTTTTTT
TRBV6-4	18	TRBJ2-5	TRBD2	.	CASSDSRGLAGAWETQYF	TGTGCCAGCAGTGACTCGCGAGGGCTAGCGGGAGCGTGGGAGACCCAGTACTTC
TRBV19	14	TRBJ2-7	TRBD1	.	CASSAQGAGGEQYF	TGTGCCAGTAGTGCCCAGGGGGCCGGCGGCGAGCAGTACTTC
TRBV28	16	TRBJ2-5	TRBD1	.	CASRSRDRGHPETQYF	TGTGCCAGCAGGTCCCGGGACAGGGGGCATCCGGAGACCCAGTACTTC
TRBV7-6	14	TRBJ2-2	TRBD1	.	CASSWTGGTGELFF	TGTGCCAGCAGCTGGACAGGGGGAACCGGGGAGCTGTTTTTT
TRBV5-6	13	TRBJ2-3	TRBD1	.	CASSLLDRVAQYF	TGTGCCAGCAGCTTGTTAGACAGGGTTGCGCAGTATTTT
TRBV9	15	TRBJ2-1	.	.	CASSVRGSTYNEQFF	TGTGCCAGCAGCGTAAGGGGTAGTACTTACAATGAGCAGTTCTTC
TRBV9	15	TRBJ1-2	TRBD1	.	CASSAQGGIGRGYTF	TGTGCCAGCAGCGCCCAGGGGGGGATCGGAAGAGGCTACACCTTC
TRBV28	12	TRBJ2-1	.	.	CASTSLYNEQFF	TGTGCCAGCACCTCTTTATACAATGAGCAGTTCTTC
TRBV28	11	TRBJ2-7	.	few	CASSSLYEQYF	TGTGCCAGCAGTTCCCTCTACGAGCAGTACTTC
TRBV14	16	TRBJ2-7	TRBD2	.	CASSQGAGGGSYEQYF	TGTGCCAGCAGCCAAGGTGCGGGAGGAGGCTCCTACGAGCAGTACTTC
TRBV6-5	14	TRBJ2-7	.	.	CASRSPDSSYEQYF	TGTGCCAGCAGGTCTCCGGACAGCTCCTACGAGCAGTACTTC
TRBV29-1	13	TRBJ1-4	.	.	CSVGGAPGEKLFF	TGCAGCGTCGGGGGGGCGCCGGGTGAAAAACTGTTTTTT
TRBV7-6	15	TRBJ1-1	.	.	CASSLAGVRNTEAFF	TGTGCCAGCAGCTTAGCAGGGGTTCGCAACACTGAAGCTTTCTTT
TRBV30	14	TRBJ2-5	TRBD1	few	CAWSTYRGRETQYF	TGTGCCTGGAGCACGTACAGGGGGAGAGAGACCCAGTACTTC
TRBV7-9	14	TRBJ2-7	TRBD2	medium-sized	CASSSGLALYEQYF	TGTGCCAGCAGCTCCGGACTAGCGCTGTACGAGCAGTACTTC
TRBV6-4	15	TRBJ2-3	TRBD2	.	CVSSDSTSGTDTQYF	TGTGTCAGCAGTGACTCGACTAGCGGCACAGATACGCAGTATTTT
TRBV6-5	14	TRBJ2-5	TRBD1	.	CASRMDRGRETQYF	TGTGCCAGCAGGATGGACAGGGGGCGGGAGACCCAGTACTTC
TRBV21-1	15	TRBJ2-7	.	.	CASSKVVGQSNEQYF	TGTGCCAGCAGCAAAGTGGTCGGGCAGTCTAACGAGCAGTACTTC
TRBV19	13	TRBJ2-5	.	once	CASRAPVRETQYF	TGTGCCAGTAGGGCTCCAGTCAGAGAGACCCAGTACTTC
TRBV9	18	TRBJ1-3	TRBD1	.	CASSVEGQGATSGNTIYF	TGTGCCAGCAGCGTAGAAGGTCAGGGGGCAACCTCTGGAAACACCATATATTTT
TRBV28	13	TRBJ2-1	.	few	CASIPGAGLEQFF	TGTGCCAGCATCCCTGGGGCGGGGCTTGAGCAGTTCTTC
TRBV19	14	TRBJ2-3	.	.	CASSEARSLITQYF	TGTGCCAGTAGTGAAGCACGCTCCCTCATTACGCAGTATTTT
TRBV19	14	TRBJ1-2	.	.	CASSISFGVGGYTF	TGTGCCAGTAGTATTTCCTTCGGGGTCGGTGGCTACACCTTC
TRBV5-8	13	TRBJ2-1	.	.	CASSPSLDNEQFF	TGTGCCAGCAGCCCGTCCCTGGACAATGAGCAGTTCTTC
TRBV7-8	17	TRBJ1-3	.	.	CASSLGQGLYSGNTIYF	TGTGCCAGCAGCTTAGGGCAGGGTCTCTACTCTGGAAACACCATATATTTT
TRBV2	11	TRBJ2-7	TRBD1	.	CATGQDYEQYF	TGTGCCACGGGACAGGACTACGAGCAGTACTTC
TRBV30	16	TRBJ2-1	TRBD2	.	CAWNRRRTSHYNEQFF	TGTGCCTGGAATAGGAGGCGGACTAGCCACTACAATGAGCAGTTCTTC
TRBV27	15	TRBJ2-3	.	.	CASSLSVLITDTQYF	TGTGCCAGCAGTTTATCTGTCCTCATCACAGATACGCAGTATTTT
TRBV18	16	TRBJ1-1	.	.	CASSQTRETMNTEAFF	TGTGCCAGCTCACAGACCCGGGAAACCATGAACACTGAAGCTTTCTTT
TRBV2	14	TRBJ2-5	.	.	CASSVTGGGETQYF	TGTGCCAGCAGCGTAACAGGGGGAGGGGAGACCCAGTACTTC
TRBV5-1	14	TRBJ2-3	.	.	CASSGGGSTDTQYF	TGCGCCAGCAGCGGGGGTGGCAGCACAGATACGCAGTATTTT
TRBV29-1	10	TRBJ2-3	.	.	CSTDTDTQYF	TGCAGCACCGACACAGATACGCAGTATTTT
TRBV6-1	14	TRBJ1-5	TRBD1	few	CASSGTGPNQPQHF	TGTGCCAGCAGTGGGACAGGACCCAATCAGCCCCAGCATTTT
TRBV5-8	14	TRBJ2-7	TRBD2	.	CASSYLAGDYEQYF	TGTGCCAGCAGCTACCTAGCGGGAGACTACGAGCAGTACTTC
TRBV11-2	14	TRBJ2-1	TRBD1	few	CASSRDRQNNEQFF	TGTGCCAGCAGCCGGGACAGGCAAAACAATGAGCAGTTCTTC
TRBV7-8	15	TRBJ2-2	TRBD1	medium-sized	CASSFLTGATGELFF	TGTGCCAGCAGCTTTCTAACAGGGGCCACCGGGGAGCTGTTTTTT
TRBV6-5	14	TRBJ1-2	.	.	CASNSLGALDGYTF	TGTGCCAGCAACTCCTTGGGGGCTTTGGACGGCTACACCTTC
TRBV27	14	TRBJ2-1	.	.	CASSSLLSYNEQFF	TGTGCCAGCAGTTCTTTGCTCTCCTACAATGAGCAGTTCTTC
TRBV6-5	12	TRBJ2-7	.	medium-sized	CASSYSGGEQYF	TGTGCCAGCAGTTACTCTGGGGGAGAGCAGTACTTC
TRBV6-6	13	TRBJ2-3	.	.	CASKQPYTDTQYF	TGTGCCAGCAAGCAGCCCTACACAGATACGCAGTATTTT
TRBV19	12	TRBJ1-5	.	.	CASTAYNQPQHF	TGTGCCAGTACGGCCTACAATCAGCCCCAGCATTTT
TRBV5-1	17	TRBJ2-3	TRBD2	once	CASSPGTSGRPTDTQYF	TGCGCCAGCAGCCCAGGGACTAGCGGCCGGCCCACAGATACGCAGTATTTT
TRBV11-2	14	TRBJ2-5	.	.	CASSLVGLQETQYF	TGTGCCAGCAGCTTAGTCGGATTACAAGAGACCCAGTACTTC
TRBV6-1	13	TRBJ1-5	.	few	CASSSGVNQPQHF	TGTGCCAGCAGTTCAGGGGTCAATCAGCCCCAGCATTTT